One and the same sample provided the 8 T cell receptor beta chains below, sequenced in a study of blood T cell repertoires in COVID-19. This table comes from immunoSEQ multiplex PCR, and its TCRdb copy is limited to in-frame clones, with some not included. The data contain 100,000 to 150,000 clones, about 89% of them seen just once; the ten biggest clones take up about 4.4%. Input material: peripheral blood. The receptors originated from a man aged 60 to 75 with COVID-19, enrolled during active disease.

The gene calls are TRBV18 and TRBJ1-3; possibly TRBD1 for D (5 bases). Germline V gene lookup returns CDR1 KGHSH and CDR2 LQKENI. With 3 bases removed from V and 0 bases from J, the gap between germline ends came to 18 bases. CDR3 length equals 18 residues. CDR3 residues: CASSPIDPGLLSGNTIYF. In DNA, the CDR3 is TGTGCCAGCTCACCTATCGATCCGGGACTGCTCTCTGGAAACACCATATATTTT.

This chain joins TRBV13 and TRBJ1-1; 9 bases map to TRBD1. The CDR3 is 16 residues long. V gave up 11 bases and J gave up 5 bases; unmatched junction bases: 18. The germline gives CDR1 PRHDT, CDR2 FYEKMQ (reference sequence). CDR3 nucleotides: TGTGCCTGCCAACTGCCCGGGACAGGGAGGTGGACTGAAGCTTTCTTT. It yields the protein CACQLPGTGRWTEAFF.

The chain uses TRBV27 and TRBJ2-7; tentatively, D is TRBD1 (6 bases). Trimming removed 5 bases from V and 0 bases from J, with 14 bases in between. This CDR3 has 15 residues. CDR1 and CDR2 from the germline V gene are MNHEY and SMNVEV (reference sequence). The chain's CDR3 is CASSIRQASSYEQYF. The DNA of the CDR3 is TGTGCCAGCAGTATCAGACAGGCGAGCTCCTACGAGCAGTACTTC.

This chain connects TRBV11-2 to TRBJ2-7; 9 bases map to TRBD1. V was pared by 2 bases and J by 4 bases, with 9 bases of the junction left unmatched. The CDR3 has 16 residues. The germline V gene encodes CDR1 SGHAT and CDR2 FQNNGV. The DNA for the CDR3 is TGTGCCAGCAGCTTATCGGGACAGGGTTACGTATACGAGCAGTACTTC. Protein: CASSLSGQGYVYEQYF.

This clone was counted between two and nine times. The chain employs TRBV7-8 and TRBJ2-5; TRBD1 aligns across 7 bases. The CDR3 length is 14 residues. Per germline, CDR1 SGHVS and CDR2 FQNEAQ. V dropped 6 bases and J dropped 2; count of bases not matched to a gene: 6. The CDR3 reads CASRARDRQETQYF. The CDR3 DNA follows: TGTGCCAGCAGGGCTCGGGACAGACAAGAGACCCAGTACTTC.

The rearrangement links TRBV4-1 to TRBJ2-1; TRBD2 aligns across 9 bases. This CDR3 has 18 amino acids. The germline CDR1 and CDR2 sequences are MGHRA and YSYEKL. Trimming removed 1 base from V and 5 bases from J; junction bases left unmatched: 12. This chain's CDR3 is CASSQAHRVAGENNEQFF. The CDR3 bases are TGCGCCAGCAGCCAAGCGCACAGGGTAGCGGGGGAGAACAATGAGCAGTTCTTC.

The chain couples TRBV20-1 to TRBJ2-7, with 9 nucleotides matching TRBD1. This CDR3 is built from 16 residues. Germline values: CDR1 DFQATT, CDR2 SNEGSKA (reference sequence). Trimming at V came to 3 bases and at J to 5 bases, leaving 14 bases not matched to a gene. CDR3 region: CSASKWGTGLRHEQYF. The CDR3 DNA sequence: TGCAGTGCTAGTAAATGGGGGACAGGGTTAAGGCACGAGCAGTACTTC.

The genes are TRBV27 and TRBJ1-3, with a possible D match to TRBD1 (5 bases). Germline loops: CDR1 MNHEY, CDR2 SMNVEV (reference sequence). Trimming took 5 bases from V and 2 from J, leaving 13 bases between them. The CDR3 runs 15 residues. The CDR3 region is CASSITGTPGNTIYF. In nucleotides, the CDR3 is TGTGCCAGCAGTATCACCGGGACTCCTGGAAACACCATATATTTT.